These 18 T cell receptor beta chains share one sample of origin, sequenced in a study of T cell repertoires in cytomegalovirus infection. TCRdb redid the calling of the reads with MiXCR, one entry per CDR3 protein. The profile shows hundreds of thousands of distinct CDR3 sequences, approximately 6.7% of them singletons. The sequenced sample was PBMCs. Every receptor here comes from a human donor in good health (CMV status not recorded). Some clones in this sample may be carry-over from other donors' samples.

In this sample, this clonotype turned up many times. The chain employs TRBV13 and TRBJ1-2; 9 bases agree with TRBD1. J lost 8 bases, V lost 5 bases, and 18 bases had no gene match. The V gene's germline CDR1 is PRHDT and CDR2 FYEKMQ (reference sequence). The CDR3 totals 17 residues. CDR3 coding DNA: TGTGCCAGCAGCCGAATAACACTGTCCGGGACAGGGAACGGCTACACCTTC. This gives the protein CASSRITLSGTGNGYTF.

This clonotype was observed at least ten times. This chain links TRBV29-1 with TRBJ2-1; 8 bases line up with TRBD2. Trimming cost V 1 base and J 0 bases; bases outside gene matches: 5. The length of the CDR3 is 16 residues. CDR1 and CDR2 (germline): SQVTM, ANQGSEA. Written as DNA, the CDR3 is TGCAGCGTTGAAGTAGGTCGGGGGGGCTCCTACAATGAGCAGTTCTTC. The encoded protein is CSVEVGRGGSYNEQFF.

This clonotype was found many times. The CDR3 loop is CSVVTTEAFF. CDR3 nucleotide sequence: TGCAGCGTTGTAACCACTGAAGCTTTCTTT. This chain connects TRBV29-1 to TRBJ1-1; no definite D call. Germline assignment: CDR1 SQVTM and CDR2 ANQGSEA. This CDR3 is 10 amino acids long. The germline V and J ends were trimmed by 4 bases and 4 bases, with 4 bases remaining between them. Full variable domain (outside the CDR3, taken from reference TRBV29-1 and TRBJ1-1): SAVISQKPSRDICQRGTSLTIQCQVDSQVTMMFWYRQQPGQSLTLIATANQGSEATYESGFVIDKFPISRPNLTFSTLTVSNMSPEDSSIYLCSVVTTEAFFGQGTRLTVV.

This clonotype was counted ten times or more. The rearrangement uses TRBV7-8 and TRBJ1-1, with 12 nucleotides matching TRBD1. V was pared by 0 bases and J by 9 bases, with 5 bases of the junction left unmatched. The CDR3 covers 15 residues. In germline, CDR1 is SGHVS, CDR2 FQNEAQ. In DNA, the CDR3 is TGTGCCAGCAGCTTAGCGCGGGACAGGGGGCACAAAGCTTTCTTT. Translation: CASSLARDRGHKAFF.

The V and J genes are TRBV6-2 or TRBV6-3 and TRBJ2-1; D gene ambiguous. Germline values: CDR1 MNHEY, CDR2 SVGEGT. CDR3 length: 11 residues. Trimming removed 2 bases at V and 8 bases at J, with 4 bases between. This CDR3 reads CASSYTDEQFF. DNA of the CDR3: TGTGCCAGCAGTTACACCGATGAGCAGTTCTTC.

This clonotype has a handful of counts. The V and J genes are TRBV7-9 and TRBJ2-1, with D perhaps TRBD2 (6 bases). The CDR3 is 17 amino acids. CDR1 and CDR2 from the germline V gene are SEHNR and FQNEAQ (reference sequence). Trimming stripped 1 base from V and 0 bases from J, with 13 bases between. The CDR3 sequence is CASSLGGTESSYNEQFF. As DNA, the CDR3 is TGTGCCAGCAGCTTAGGCGGGACGGAGAGCTCCTACAATGAGCAGTTCTTC.

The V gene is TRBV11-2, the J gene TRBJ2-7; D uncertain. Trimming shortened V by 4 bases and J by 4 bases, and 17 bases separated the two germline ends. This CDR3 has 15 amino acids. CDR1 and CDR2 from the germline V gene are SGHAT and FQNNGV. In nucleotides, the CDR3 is TGTGCCAGCAGCTATGGGATTGACGTCTCATACGAGCAGTACGTC. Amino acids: CASSYGIDVSYEQYV.

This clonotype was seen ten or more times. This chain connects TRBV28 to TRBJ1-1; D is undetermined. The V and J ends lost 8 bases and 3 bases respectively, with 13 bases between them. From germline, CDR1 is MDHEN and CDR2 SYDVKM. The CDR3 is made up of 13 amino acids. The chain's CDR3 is CASSVGWDTEAFF. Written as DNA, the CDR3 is TGTGCCAGCTCCGTAGGTTGGGACACTGAAGCTTTCTTT. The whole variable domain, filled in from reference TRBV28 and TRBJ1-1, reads DVKVTQSSRYLVKRTGEKVFLECVQDMDHENMFWYRQDPGLGLRLIYFSYDVKMKEKGDIPEGYSVSREKKERFSLILESASTNQTSMYLCASSVGWDTEAFFGQGTRLTVV.

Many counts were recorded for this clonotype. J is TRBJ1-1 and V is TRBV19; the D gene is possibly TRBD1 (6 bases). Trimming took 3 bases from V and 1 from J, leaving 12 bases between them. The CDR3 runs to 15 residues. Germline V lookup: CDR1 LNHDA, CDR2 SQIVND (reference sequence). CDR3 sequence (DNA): TGTGCCAGTAGTATTCTACCAGGGGCGAACACTGAAGCTTTCTTT. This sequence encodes CASSILPGANTEAFF.

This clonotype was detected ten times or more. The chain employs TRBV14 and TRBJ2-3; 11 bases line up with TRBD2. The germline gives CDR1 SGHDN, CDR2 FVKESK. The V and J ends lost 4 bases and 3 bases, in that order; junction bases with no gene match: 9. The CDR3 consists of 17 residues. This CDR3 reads CASSLHRLAGLTDTQYF. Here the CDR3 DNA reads TGTGCCAGCAGCCTTCACCGACTAGCGGGGTTGACAGATACGCAGTATTTT.

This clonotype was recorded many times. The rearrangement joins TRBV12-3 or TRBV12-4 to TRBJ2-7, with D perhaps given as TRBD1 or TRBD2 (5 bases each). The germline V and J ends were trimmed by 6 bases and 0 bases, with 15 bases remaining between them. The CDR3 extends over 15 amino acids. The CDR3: CASSIIRESSYEQYF. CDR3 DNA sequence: TGTGCCAGCAGCATTATCAGGGAGAGCTCCTACGAGCAGTACTTC.

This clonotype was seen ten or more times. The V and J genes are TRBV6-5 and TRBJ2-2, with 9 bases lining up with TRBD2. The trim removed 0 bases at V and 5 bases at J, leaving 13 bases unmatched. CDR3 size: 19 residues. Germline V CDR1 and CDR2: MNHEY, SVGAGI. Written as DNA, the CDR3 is TGTGCCAGCAGTTACTCGAGCGGGGGGACCCCCTGGCCAACCGGGGAGCTGTTTTTT. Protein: CASSYSSGGTPWPTGELFF.

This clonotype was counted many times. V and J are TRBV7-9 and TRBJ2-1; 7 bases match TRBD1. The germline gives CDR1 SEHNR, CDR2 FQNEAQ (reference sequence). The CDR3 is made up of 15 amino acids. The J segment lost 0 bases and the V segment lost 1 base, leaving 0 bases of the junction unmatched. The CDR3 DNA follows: TGTGCCAGCAGCTTAGGGGACAGCTCCTACAATGAGCAGTTCTTC. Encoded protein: CASSLGDSSYNEQFF.

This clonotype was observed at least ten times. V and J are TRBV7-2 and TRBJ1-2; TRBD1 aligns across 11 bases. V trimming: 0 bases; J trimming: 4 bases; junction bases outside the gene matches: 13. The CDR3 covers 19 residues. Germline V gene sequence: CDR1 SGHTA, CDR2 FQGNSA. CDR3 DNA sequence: TGTGCCAGCAGCTTAGCTTTAACCGGGACAGGGGGAAGGCGCTATGGCTACACCTTC. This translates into CASSLALTGTGGRRYGYTF.

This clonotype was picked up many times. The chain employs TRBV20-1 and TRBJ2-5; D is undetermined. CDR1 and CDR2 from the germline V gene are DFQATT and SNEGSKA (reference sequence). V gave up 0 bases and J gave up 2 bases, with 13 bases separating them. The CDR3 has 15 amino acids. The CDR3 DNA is TGCAGTGCTAGAGAGTTAGCCACGATACAAGAGACCCAGTACTTC. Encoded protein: CSARELATIQETQYF.

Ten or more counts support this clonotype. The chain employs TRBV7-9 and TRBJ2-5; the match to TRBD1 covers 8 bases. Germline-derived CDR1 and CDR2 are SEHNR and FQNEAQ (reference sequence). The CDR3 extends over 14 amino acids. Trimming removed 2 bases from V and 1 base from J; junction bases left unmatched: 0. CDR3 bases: TGTGCCAGCAGCTTACAGGGGGCCCAAGAGACCCAGTACTTC. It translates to CASSLQGAQETQYF.

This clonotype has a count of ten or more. This CDR3 reads CSVRRQAGNTEAFF. CDR3 DNA: TGCAGCGTTAGGCGACAGGCGGGCAACACTGAAGCTTTCTTT. The J gene is TRBJ1-1, the V gene TRBV29-1; maybe TRBD1 (6 bases). Germline V CDR1 and CDR2: SQVTM, ANQGSEA. The CDR3 spans 14 residues. V shed 5 bases and J shed 2 bases, with 15 bases lying between them.

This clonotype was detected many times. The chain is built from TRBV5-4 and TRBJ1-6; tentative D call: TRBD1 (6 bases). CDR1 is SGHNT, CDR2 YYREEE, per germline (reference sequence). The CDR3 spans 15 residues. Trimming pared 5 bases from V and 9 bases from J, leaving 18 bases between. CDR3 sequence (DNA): TGTGCCAGCAGACGATTACAGGGAAGTGCTTCACCCCTCCACTTT. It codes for CASRRLQGSASPLHF.